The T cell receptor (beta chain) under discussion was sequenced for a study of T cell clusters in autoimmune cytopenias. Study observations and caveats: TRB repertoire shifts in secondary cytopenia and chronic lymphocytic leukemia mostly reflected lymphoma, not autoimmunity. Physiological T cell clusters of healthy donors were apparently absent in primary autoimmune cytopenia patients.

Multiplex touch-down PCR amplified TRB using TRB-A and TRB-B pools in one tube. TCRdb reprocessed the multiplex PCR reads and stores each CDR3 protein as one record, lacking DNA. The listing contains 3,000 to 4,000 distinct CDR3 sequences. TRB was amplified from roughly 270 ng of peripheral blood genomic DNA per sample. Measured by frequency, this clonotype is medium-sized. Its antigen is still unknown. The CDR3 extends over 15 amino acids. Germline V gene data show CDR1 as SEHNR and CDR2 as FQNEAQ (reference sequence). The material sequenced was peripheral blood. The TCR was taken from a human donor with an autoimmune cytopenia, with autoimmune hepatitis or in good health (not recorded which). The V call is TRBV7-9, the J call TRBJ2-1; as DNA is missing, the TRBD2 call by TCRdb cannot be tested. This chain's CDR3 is CASSSGLVPNNEQFF.